The 18 T cell receptor beta chains reported below all come from one sample, sequenced in a study of response to subunit inactivated influenza vaccine. TCRdb called the RT-PCR reads again in MiXCR, with one record for every CDR3 protein. The sample lists about half a million distinct CDR3 sequences, about 8% occurring once. The sequences come from PBMCs from blood, collected roughly 24 months after vaccination. These receptor sequences come from a man between 50 and 70 years old who received an inactivated influenza vaccine.

This clonotype was seen a handful of times. The rearrangement uses TRBV5-4 and TRBJ2-7; D may be TRBD1 (5 bases). The CDR3 is 13 amino acids. V was trimmed by 4 bases and J by 3 bases, leaving 11 bases between them. Germline assignment: CDR1 SGHNT and CDR2 YYREEE (reference sequence). CDR3 residues: CASSSDRSYEQYF. The CDR3 DNA follows: TGTGCCAGCAGCAGTGACAGAAGCTACGAGCAGTACTTC.

This clonotype was recorded a few times. The V and J genes are TRBV20-1 and TRBJ1-2; 10 positions agree with TRBD1. Germline V gives CDR1 DFQATT, CDR2 SNEGSKA (reference sequence). The CDR3 sequence is 12 residues long. The V segment lost 8 bases and the J segment 7 bases; nucleotides outside the gene matches: 7. The CDR3 reads CSLTGTGVGYTF. Written as DNA, the CDR3 is TGCAGTTTGACCGGGACAGGGGTTGGCTACACCTTC.

This clonotype was detected ten times or more. The chain is built from TRBV7-2 and TRBJ2-3; 10 nucleotides match TRBD2. V dropped 5 bases and J dropped 6; count of bases not matched to a gene: 11. The V gene's germline CDR1 is SGHTA and CDR2 FQGNSA. The CDR3 is 16 amino acids. In nucleotides, the CDR3 is TGTGCCAGCAGCCCACGAGCGGGAGGGCCATTGGATACGCAGTATTTT. Translated: CASSPRAGGPLDTQYF.

J is TRBJ1-6 and V is TRBV3-1; TRBD1 is a possible D gene (6 bases). This CDR3 is built from 18 residues. Germline CDR1 is LGHDT and CDR2 is YNNKEL (reference sequence). Between the trimmed V and J ends, which lost 5 bases and 4 bases, there was a span of 21 bases. The CDR3 region has the DNA TGTGCCAGCAGCATAATGCGGCGGGTAGGGGGTTATAATTCACCCCTCCACTTT. Translating it yields CASSIMRRVGGYNSPLHF.

The sample holds many counts of this clonotype. The chain has TRBV11-2 and TRBJ2-1; D remains unclear. Trimming took off 5 bases at V and 5 bases at J, with 16 bases between the two ends. Germline CDR1 is SGHAT and CDR2 is FQNNGV. The CDR3 loop spans 15 amino acids. The CDR3 protein is CASSPYNGPNNEQFF. The CDR3 bases are TGTGCCAGCAGCCCCTACAACGGACCCAACAATGAGCAGTTCTTC.

This clonotype came up a few times. The genes are TRBV20-1 and TRBJ1-4, with TRBD1 as a possible D gene (6 bases). Germline values: CDR1 DFQATT, CDR2 SNEGSKA (reference sequence). This CDR3 has 15 residues. The germline V and J ends were trimmed by 6 bases and 3 bases, with 17 bases remaining between them. CDR3: CSAKRGGAPNEKLFF. CDR3 in DNA: TGCAGTGCCAAACGGGGGGGGGCGCCTAATGAAAAACTGTTTTTT.

This clonotype was detected a few times. The rearrangement uses TRBV29-1 and TRBJ2-5, with a weak D call TRBD2 (8 bases). This CDR3 has 12 amino acids. Germline CDR1 is SQVTM and CDR2 is ANQGSEA. The CDR3, as DNA: TGCACGGGGGGGGACAGCAAAGAGACCCAGTACTTC. The encoded protein is CTGGDSKETQYF.

Many counts were recorded for this clonotype. This chain uses TRBV12-3 or TRBV12-4 with TRBJ2-5; D is ambiguous. CDR3 size: 14 residues. Deletions cut 2 bases from V and 1 base from J, with 8 bases between. The CDR3 here is CASSLFPVQETQYF. CDR3 DNA: TGTGCCAGCAGTTTATTTCCGGTCCAAGAGACCCAGTACTTC.

The chain is built from TRBV2 and TRBJ2-7; unclear D gene. The CDR3 runs 14 residues. Per germline, CDR1 SNHLY and CDR2 FYNNEI. The V gene lost 5 bases and the J gene lost 2 bases, with 13 bases spanning the gap. In nucleotides, the CDR3 is TGTGCCAGCAGTCCCCGGACGTATACCTACGAGCAGTACTTC. Translating gives CASSPRTYTYEQYF.

This chain uses TRBV11-2 with TRBJ1-1, with D possibly TRBD1 on 6 matching bases. The CDR3 runs 14 residues. Germline CDR1 SGHAT, CDR2 FQNNGV. V shed 4 bases and J shed 5 bases, with 14 bases lying between them. CDR3 sequence: CASSSSLGGTEAFF. CDR3 coding DNA: TGTGCCAGCAGCTCAAGCCTAGGGGGGACTGAAGCTTTCTTT.

This clonotype was seen many times. The genes are TRBV20-1 and TRBJ1-4, with D unresolved. This CDR3 is built from 13 residues. CDR1 is DFQATT, CDR2 SNEGSKA, per germline (reference sequence). The V end lost 6 bases, the J end lost 8 bases, and 16 bases lay between the germline ends. In nucleotides, the CDR3 is TGCAGTGCCCCGACGGAGGGAGGCGAAAAACTGTTTTTT. It translates to CSAPTEGGEKLFF.

This clonotype was observed at least ten times. The chain joins TRBV12-3 or TRBV12-4 to TRBJ2-2, with a possible D match to TRBD2 (6 bases). The CDR3 has 14 amino acids. Trimming pared 3 bases from V and 5 bases from J, leaving 10 bases between. CDR3 loop: CASSFGGGTGELFF. CDR3 nucleotide sequence: TGTGCCAGCAGTTTCGGGGGAGGTACCGGGGAGCTGTTTTTT.

This clonotype was observed a few times. The CDR3 spells CASSEDSYYGYTF. The CDR3 DNA reads TGTGCCAGTAGTGAGGACAGCTACTATGGCTACACCTTC. The V gene is TRBV19, the J gene TRBJ1-2, with D possibly being TRBD1 (6 bases). V dropped 5 bases and J dropped 3 bases, with 10 bases sitting between them. The CDR3 length is 13 residues. Germline CDR1 is LNHDA and CDR2 is SQIVND (reference sequence).

The chain uses TRBV20-1 and TRBJ2-5; D is undetermined. This CDR3 contains 15 residues. Germline values: CDR1 DFQATT, CDR2 SNEGSKA (reference sequence). V was cut by 1 base and J by 2 bases, with 14 bases left in between. The CDR3 region has the DNA TGCAGTGCTAGAGCCCCCCGACGGTCACAAGAGACCCAGTACTTC. Encoded protein: CSARAPRRSQETQYF.

This clonotype was seen at least ten times. The genes are TRBV19 and TRBJ2-1, with D tentatively TRBD2 (5 bases). The germline V gene encodes CDR1 LNHDA and CDR2 SQIVND (reference sequence). V was shortened by 1 base and J by 7 bases, with 14 bases between the two germline ends. The CDR3 extends over 15 amino acids. The CDR3 protein is CASSIGAGTSNEQFF. CDR3 coding DNA: TGTGCCAGTAGTATAGGGGCTGGTACTAGTAATGAGCAGTTCTTC. The variable domain in full, with the rest retrieved from reference TRBV19 and TRBJ2-1, is DGGITQSPKYLFRKEGQNVTLSCEQNLNHDAMYWYRQDPGQGLRLIYYSQIVNDFQKGDIAEGYSVSREKKESFPLTVTSAQKNPTAFYLCASSIGAGTSNEQFFGPGTRLTVL.

This clonotype was seen many times. This chain joins TRBV4-3 and TRBJ1-3; weak D call: TRBD1 (5 bases). The germline V gene encodes CDR1 LGHNA and CDR2 YSLEER. The CDR3 contains 15 residues. Trimming left V 0 bases short and J 7 bases short, with 13 bases between. This CDR3 is CASSQDKGWKNTIYF. Here the CDR3 DNA reads TGCGCCAGCAGCCAAGACAAGGGGTGGAAGAACACCATATATTTT.

This clonotype was counted a few times. The rearrangement links TRBV2 to TRBJ1-2; D is unclear. V was clipped by 4 bases and J by 8 bases, with 17 bases between them. Germline assignment: CDR1 SNHLY and CDR2 FYNNEI. This CDR3 is built from 14 residues. Written as DNA, the CDR3 is TGTGCCAGCAGTGGACGGCTCCAGGAGGGCGGCTACACCTTC. Translation gives CASSGRLQEGGYTF.

The chain carries TRBV20-1 and TRBJ2-1, with TRBD2 identical over 7 bases. Germline values: CDR1 DFQATT, CDR2 SNEGSKA (reference sequence). This CDR3 spans 14 amino acids. Trimming at V came to 5 bases and at J to 4 bases, leaving 8 bases not matched to a gene. As DNA, the CDR3 is TGCAGTGCTGGCGTGCCGGGACTATACAATGAGCAGTTCTTC. The encoded protein is CSAGVPGLYNEQFF.